What follows are 16 T cell receptor beta chains derived from one specimen sequenced in a study of cytotoxic CD8 clonotypes in ibrutinib-treated CLL listed by TCRdb under 2021. What this sample's time point label stands for: roughly 25 months on ibrutinib. Receptor libraries were prepared by the immunoSEQ multiplex PCR assay. In TCRdb, the immuneACCESS table is reduced to in-frame sequences with V and J assigned. These tables do not hold every clone; where another copy was compared, an unresolved V gene accounts for under half, and the others remain unexplained. This sample lists approximately 130,000 clones; around four fifths were detected once. In total, the top ten clones hold around 3% of the sample. The sample consisted of PBMCs, taken after 24 months of ibrutinib treatment. These receptors all come from a human donor with chronic lymphocytic leukemia.

The J gene is TRBJ2-3, the V gene TRBV7-2; D may be TRBD1 or TRBD2 (5 bases each). This CDR3 region has 15 residues. Germline V gene lookup returns CDR1 SGHTA and CDR2 FQGNSA. Deletions cut 1 base from V and 3 bases from J, with 11 bases between. The CDR3 protein is CASSLGEGLTDTQYF. Written as DNA, the CDR3 is TGTGCCAGCAGCTTAGGTGAGGGGCTAACAGATACGCAGTATTTT.

The chain uses TRBV6-1 and TRBJ2-3; 11 bases align to TRBD1. CDR1 is MNHNS and CDR2 is SASEGT in the germline V gene. The CDR3 has 16 residues. After removal of 3 bases from V and 7 bases from J, the junction contained 9 bases not matched to a gene. CDR3 residues: CASSEESGQGVNTQYF. The CDR3 DNA is TGTGCCAGCAGTGAGGAGTCGGGACAGGGGGTTAATACGCAGTATTTT.

This clone was picked up a small number of times. J is TRBJ1-2 and V is TRBV5-6; 8 bases agree with TRBD1. Germline CDR1 is SGHDT and CDR2 is YYEEEE. This CDR3 has 13 residues. The V gene end was trimmed by 5 bases and the J gene end by 7 bases; junction bases not matched to a gene: 7. The DNA for the CDR3 is TGTGCCAGCAGGTCAAGGACAGGGAGTGGCTACACCTTC. It encodes CASRSRTGSGYTF.

The V gene is TRBV5-6, the J gene TRBJ2-7, with 9 positions matching TRBD1. The germline V gene has CDR1 SGHDT and CDR2 YYEEEE. This CDR3 is 15 amino acids long. V gave up 0 bases and J gave up 1 base; unmatched junction bases: 2. The CDR3 is CASSLVGQGSYEQYF. The CDR3 bases are TGTGCCAGCAGCTTGGTTGGACAGGGGTCCTACGAGCAGTACTTC.

The gene calls are TRBV2 and TRBJ2-5; 8 bases are a match to TRBD2. With 6 bases clipped from V and 4 bases from J, the junction kept 4 bases outside the gene matches. The CDR3 extends over 13 amino acids. Germline lookup yields CDR1 SNHLY and CDR2 FYNNEI. The CDR3 DNA follows: TGTGCCAGCAGCCCGGGGGGGGGAGAGACCCAGTACTTC. As protein: CASSPGGGETQYF.

This chain connects TRBV5-5 to TRBJ1-1; 9 bases fit TRBD1. V shed 4 bases and J 3 bases; nucleotides not matched to a gene: 4. Per germline, CDR1 SGHKS and CDR2 YYEKEE (reference sequence). The CDR3 runs 14 residues. CDR3 in DNA: TGTGCCAGCAGCACCGGACAGGGGTACACTGAAGCTTTCTTT. Protein sequence: CASSTGQGYTEAFF.

This chain links TRBV7-2 with TRBJ2-5; 12 bases fit TRBD2. With V trimmed by 5 bases and J by 3 bases, 4 bases remained unmatched. The CDR3 loop spans 15 amino acids. CDR1 and CDR2 (germline): SGHTA, FQGNSA. CDR3 DNA: TGTGCCAGCAGCCCTCGACTAGCGGGGGAAGAGACCCAGTACTTC. Protein: CASSPRLAGEETQYF.

The chain carries TRBV25-1 and TRBJ1-4; maybe TRBD1 (5 bases). Germline CDR1 reads MGHDK; CDR2 reads SYGVNS. V was shortened by 3 bases and J by 10 bases, with 6 bases between the two germline ends. This CDR3 spans 11 amino acids. DNA for the CDR3: TGTGCCAGCAGTGAGGGGGTAAAACTGTTTTTT. It codes for CASSEGVKLFF.

The rearrangement links TRBV7-2 to TRBJ2-7, with D perhaps TRBD1 (8 bases). The CDR3 totals 15 residues. V was cut by 1 base and J by 1 base, with 11 bases left in between. Germline lookup yields CDR1 SGHTA and CDR2 FQGNSA. The CDR3 here is CASSLDRGGSYEQYF. In DNA form, the CDR3 reads TGTGCCAGCAGCTTAGACAGGGGGGGATCCTACGAGCAGTACTTC.

The rearrangement uses TRBV7-2 and TRBJ1-6; D gene ambiguous. This CDR3 comprises 13 residues. The V end lost 3 bases, the J end lost 9 bases, and 9 bases lay between the germline ends. Germline CDR1 reads SGHTA; CDR2 reads FQGNSA. The CDR3 reads CASSLRRASPLHF. Here the CDR3 DNA reads TGTGCCAGCAGCTTGAGGAGGGCTTCACCCCTCCACTTT.

The chain uses TRBV11-3 and TRBJ2-7; 9 bases map to TRBD1. The CDR3 consists of 15 residues. V was pared by 4 bases and J by 2 bases, with 6 bases of the junction left unmatched. Germline CDR1 and CDR2: SGHNT and YENEEA. CDR3 bases: TGTGCCAGCAGCTACGGGACAGGGCAAACCTACGAGCAGTACTTC. This encodes CASSYGTGQTYEQYF.

V is TRBV14 and J is TRBJ2-5; D gene ambiguous. Trimming removed 3 bases from V and 5 bases from J, with 10 bases in between. There are 13 residues in the CDR3. CDR1 SGHDN and CDR2 FVKESK come from the germline V gene. CDR3 protein: CASSQSRMETQYF. The CDR3 DNA sequence: TGTGCCAGCAGCCAGTCCCGAATGGAGACCCAGTACTTC.

This chain links TRBV5-1 with TRBJ2-5; D gene ambiguous. CDR1 is SGHRS, CDR2 YFSETQ, per germline. CDR3 length: 14 residues. V was cut by 0 bases and J by 1 base, with 7 bases left in between. This chain's CDR3 is CASSLAVTQETQYF. In DNA, the CDR3 is TGCGCCAGCAGCTTGGCCGTCACCCAAGAGACCCAGTACTTC.

The genes are TRBV7-9 and TRBJ2-1; 8 bases match TRBD1. Germline trimming cut 7 bases from V and 5 bases from J; bases unmatched to any gene: 16. Per germline, CDR1 SEHNR and CDR2 FQNEAQ (reference sequence). The CDR3 sequence is 17 residues long. The CDR3 protein is CASTNPTRTGINNEQFF. CDR3 DNA: TGTGCCAGCACCAACCCCACCAGGACAGGGATCAACAATGAGCAGTTCTTC.

The rearrangement links TRBV10-3 to TRBJ1-5; a weak D match, TRBD1 (6 bases). In germline, CDR1 is ENHRY, CDR2 SYGVKD. V gave up 5 bases and J gave up 1 base, with 9 bases separating them. The CDR3 is 14 residues long. The CDR3 coding sequence is TGTGCCATCAGTCAGGGGTTAAGCAATCAGCCCCAGCATTTT. This translates into CAISQGLSNQPQHF.

The CDR3 region is CASRGLGLYSDTQYF. The CDR3 DNA is TGTGCCAGCAGGGGTCTGGGGCTCTACTCAGATACGCAGTATTTT. The chain is built from TRBV7-9 and TRBJ2-3, with TRBD1 as a possible D gene (5 bases). Trimming cost V 6 bases and J 4 bases, with 17 bases left between them. The CDR3 consists of 15 residues. CDR1 is SEHNR, CDR2 FQNEAQ, per germline (reference sequence).